This T cell receptor beta chain came from a study of technical replicates of blood from a few donors. The CDR3 contains 16 residues. TCRdb's table, derived via immunoSEQ multiplex PCR, lists solely in-frame clones and lacks some. The sample consists of more than 65,000 clones, more than 80% of them appearing once. The sample taken for sequencing was PBMCs. This sequence joins TRBV21-1 and TRBJ1-1; the tabulated D call, TRBD1, remains unverified against the DNA. TRBV21-1 is termed a pseudogene. This receptor was taken from a human donor in good health. Some clones in this sample may be carry-over from other donors' samples. The CDR3 DNA is TGTGCCAGCAGCATAGGGACAGGGGGGGTGAACACTGAAGCTTTCTTT. Amino acids: CASSIGTGGVNTEAFF.